The 24 T cell receptor beta chains reported below all come from one sample, sequenced in a study of cytomegalovirus exposure and HLA in healthy donors. Primers for the PCR totalled 60 Vbeta and 13 Jbeta. Sequencing was performed with immunoSEQ multiplex PCR; in TCRdb, only in-frame clones are kept and a portion is missing. The sample yields around 100,000 clones, about 74% seen once. Specimen: PBMCs. Source of these receptors: a female donor in good health and CMV-seropositive.

The CDR3 sequence: CASNRGGASDTQYF. The DNA for the CDR3 is TGTGCCAGCAATAGGGGGGGGGCTTCAGATACGCAGTATTTT. V gene TRBV2 combines with J gene TRBJ2-3, with D perhaps matching TRBD2 (7 bases). Germline CDR1 is SNHLY and CDR2 is FYNNEI. This CDR3 is 14 amino acids long. Trimming took off 7 bases at V and 4 bases at J, with 15 bases between the two ends. Variable domain in full (rest from reference TRBV2 and TRBJ2-3): EPEVTQTPSHQVTQMGQEVILRCVPISNHLYFYWYRQILGQKVEFLVSFYNNEISEKSEIFDDQFSVERPDGSNFTLKIRSTKLEDSAMYFCASNRGGASDTQYFGPGTRLTVL.

This sequence joins TRBV30 and TRBJ2-4; maybe TRBD2 (7 bases). Germline values: CDR1 GTSNPN, CDR2 SVGIG (reference sequence). There are 16 residues in the CDR3. Trimming removed 4 bases at V and 0 bases at J, with 16 bases between. The CDR3 spells CAWNGGTLLAKNIQYF. The CDR3, as DNA: TGTGCCTGGAACGGGGGGACACTCCTAGCCAAAAACATTCAGTACTTC.

The CDR3 protein is CASSLREYPNQPQHF. CDR3 bases: TGTGCCAGCAGTCTTAGAGAGTATCCCAATCAGCCCCAGCATTTT. This sequence joins TRBV6-5 and TRBJ1-5; unclear D gene. Trimming stripped 5 bases from V and 3 bases from J, with 14 bases between. The germline gives CDR1 MNHEY, CDR2 SVGAGI. The CDR3 contains 15 residues.

This chain connects TRBV18 to TRBJ1-4; maybe TRBD1 (5 bases). Trimming shortened V by 3 bases and J by 10 bases, and 18 bases separated the two germline ends. Germline V CDR1 and CDR2: KGHSH, LQKENI. The CDR3 spans 15 residues. Here the CDR3 reads CASSPQDSIRGKLFF. CDR3 DNA sequence: TGTGCCAGCTCACCGCAAGACAGCATCCGTGGAAAACTGTTTTTT.

The chain links TRBV18 to TRBJ2-3, with D perhaps matching TRBD2 (5 bases). Germline CDR1 KGHSH, CDR2 LQKENI. V was cut by 6 bases and J by 1 base, with 14 bases left in between. The CDR3 is 15 amino acids. The CDR3 loop reads CASSPEGSRTDTQYF. CDR3 sequence (DNA): TGTGCCAGCTCGCCTGAGGGTAGCCGCACAGATACGCAGTATTTT. Full variable domain (missing parts from reference TRBV18 and TRBJ2-3): NAGVMQNPRHLVRRRGQEARLRCSPMKGHSHVYWYRQLPEEGLKFMVYLQKENIIDESGMPKERFSAEFPKEGPSILRIQQVVRGDSAAYFCASSPEGSRTDTQYFGPGTRLTVL.

The chain is built from TRBV5-1 and TRBJ1-2, with 9 bases fitting TRBD1. Trimming cost V 2 bases and J 1 base; bases outside gene matches: 3. Germline lookup yields CDR1 SGHRS and CDR2 YFSETQ. The CDR3 has 15 amino acids. Written as DNA, the CDR3 is TGCGCCAGCAGCTTAGGGACAGGGAATAACTATGGCTACACCTTC. It encodes CASSLGTGNNYGYTF.

The rearrangement joins TRBV30 to TRBJ2-2, with 8 bases lining up with TRBD2. CDR3 length: 13 amino acids. Germline CDR1 is GTSNPN and CDR2 is SVGIG (reference sequence). V trimming: 2 bases; J trimming: 8 bases; junction bases outside the gene matches: 4. CDR3 region: CAWSRGGSGELFF. CDR3 coding DNA: TGTGCCTGGAGTCGGGGGGGATCGGGGGAGCTGTTTTTT.

This clone was counted only a few times. V and J are TRBV28 and TRBJ2-7; possible D gene TRBD2, 5 bases. The CDR3 covers 13 residues. V was shortened by 6 bases and J by 2 bases, with 11 bases between the two germline ends. Per the germline V gene, CDR1 is MDHEN and CDR2 is SYDVKM. In nucleotides, the CDR3 is TGTGCCAGCAGCCTAGCCTCCCCCTACGAGCAGTACTTC. Protein sequence: CASSLASPYEQYF.

This chain uses TRBV19 with TRBJ2-4; D call uncertain. Looked up from germline, CDR1 is LNHDA and CDR2 is SQIVND (reference sequence). V lost 2 bases and J lost 5, with 4 bases in between. CDR3 length equals 12 residues. The CDR3 bases are TGTGCCAGTAGTATACAGGAAAACATTCAGTACTTC. Amino acid sequence: CASSIQENIQYF.

The J gene is TRBJ2-1, the V gene TRBV18, with 11 nucleotides matching TRBD1. The junction had 1 base not matched to a gene; V was cut back by 4 bases and J by 5 bases. The length of the CDR3 is 14 residues. In germline, CDR1 is KGHSH, CDR2 LQKENI. The CDR3 spells CASSRDRGDNEQFF. The CDR3, as DNA: TGTGCCAGCTCACGGGACAGGGGGGACAATGAGCAGTTCTTC. Looking up the rest from reference TRBV18 and TRBJ2-1 gives the full variable domain: NAGVMQNPRHLVRRRGQEARLRCSPMKGHSHVYWYRQLPEEGLKFMVYLQKENIIDESGMPKERFSAEFPKEGPSILRIQQVVRGDSAAYFCASSRDRGDNEQFFGPGTRLTVL.

J is TRBJ1-2 and V is TRBV6-1, with D hard to call. The CDR3 spans 12 residues. The germline gives CDR1 MNHNS, CDR2 SASEGT. V was cut by 8 bases and J by 4 bases, with 11 bases left in between. The CDR3 DNA sequence: TGTGCCAGCCAGGTCGGGGTCTATGGCTACACCTTC. It yields the protein CASQVGVYGYTF.

The rearrangement uses TRBV6-1 and TRBJ1-1, with TRBD1 as a possible D gene (6 bases). This CDR3 has 14 residues. V dropped 2 bases and J dropped 3 bases, with 10 bases sitting between them. Germline V gene data show CDR1 as MNHNS and CDR2 as SASEGT. CDR3 coding DNA: TGTGCCAGCAGTGAATGGGAGGGGGACACTGAAGCTTTCTTT. This encodes CASSEWEGDTEAFF.

The rearrangement joins TRBV4-1 to TRBJ1-2; D perhaps matches TRBD1 (5 bases). Trimming pared 4 bases from V and 4 bases from J, leaving 13 bases between. The CDR3 spans 14 residues. CDR1 MGHRA and CDR2 YSYEKL come from the germline V gene. DNA of the CDR3: TGCGCCAGCAGCCCATTTGCAGGGCCCTATGGCTACACCTTC. As protein: CASSPFAGPYGYTF.

This chain links TRBV7-2 with TRBJ2-2, with TRBD1 matching 9 bases. The CDR3 length is 14 residues. From germline, CDR1 is SGHTA and CDR2 FQGNSA. Trimming removed 5 bases from V and 5 bases from J; junction bases left unmatched: 3. The CDR3 DNA is TGTGCCAGCAGCATACAGGGGGCTACCGGGGAGCTGTTTTTT. This sequence encodes CASSIQGATGELFF.

The rearrangement links TRBV6-5 to TRBJ2-7, with D perhaps TRBD2 (7 bases). V was cut by 7 bases and J by 6 bases, with 10 bases left in between. The CDR3 contains 11 residues. CDR1 and CDR2 (germline): MNHEY, SVGAGI. This CDR3 reads CASKGGFEQYF. The CDR3 nucleotides read TGTGCCAGCAAGGGGGGGTTCGAGCAGTACTTC.

The rearrangement joins TRBV9 to TRBJ2-6; 8 bases fit TRBD1. V lost 4 bases to trimming and J lost 1 base; unmatched junction nucleotides: 7. This CDR3 comprises 17 residues. The germline gives CDR1 SGDLS, CDR2 YYNGEE. CDR3 bases: TGTGCCAGCAGCCCGAGGACAGGGCTATCTGGGGCCAACGTCCTGACTTTC. It translates to CASSPRTGLSGANVLTF.

This chain joins TRBV19 and TRBJ1-1; D perhaps matches TRBD1 (6 bases). CDR1 and CDR2 (germline): LNHDA, SQIVND (reference sequence). There are 15 residues in the CDR3. Trimming took 7 bases from V and 0 from J, leaving 15 bases between them. The CDR3 protein is CASKKDRIMNTEAFF. The CDR3 bases are TGTGCCAGTAAAAAGGACAGAATTATGAACACTGAAGCTTTCTTT.

This clone has just one count. The J gene is TRBJ2-3, the V gene TRBV9; 7 bases align to TRBD1. The CDR3 contains 15 residues. The V segment lost 1 base and the J segment 6 bases; nucleotides outside the gene matches: 8. The V gene's germline CDR1 is SGDLS and CDR2 YYNGEE. CDR3 region: CASSVWTGPLDTQYF. The CDR3 DNA follows: TGTGCCAGCAGCGTATGGACAGGCCCGCTGGATACGCAGTATTTT.

The chain is built from TRBV19 and TRBJ1-5; a weak D match, TRBD1 (5 bases). From germline, CDR1 is LNHDA and CDR2 SQIVND (reference sequence). The CDR3 contains 13 residues. V was trimmed by 2 bases and J by 5 bases, leaving 7 bases between them. The CDR3 nucleotides read TGTGCCAGTAGTATACTGACAGATCAGCCCCAGCATTTT. Encoded protein: CASSILTDQPQHF.

There are a few counts of this clone. This chain connects TRBV4-1 to TRBJ1-4, with 9 bases identical to TRBD1. Germline lookup yields CDR1 MGHRA and CDR2 YSYEKL. Trimming at V came to 4 bases and at J to 10 bases, leaving 4 bases not matched to a gene. This CDR3 contains 13 residues. The CDR3 region is CASSPGQGRKLFF. The CDR3 bases are TGCGCCAGCAGCCCGGGACAGGGCCGAAAACTGTTTTTT.

The chain recombines TRBV18 with TRBJ2-2, with a weak D call TRBD1 (6 bases). Trimming shortened V by 0 bases and J by 0 bases, and 8 bases separated the two germline ends. There are 16 residues in the CDR3. Germline CDR1 reads KGHSH; CDR2 reads LQKENI. The CDR3 DNA reads as TGTGCCAGCTCACCACCGACAGGCTCGAACACCGGGGAGCTGTTTTTT. This sequence encodes CASSPPTGSNTGELFF.

The V and J genes are TRBV7-9 and TRBJ2-7, with 7 bases fitting TRBD2. In germline, CDR1 is SEHNR, CDR2 FQNEAQ (reference sequence). This CDR3 is built from 16 residues. V was clipped by 5 bases and J by 3 bases; unmatched bases: 13. This CDR3 is CASSKDRSPGGYEQYF. The CDR3 nucleotides are TGTGCCAGCAGCAAAGATAGATCCCCGGGAGGCTACGAGCAGTACTTC.

The V and J genes are TRBV6-1 and TRBJ1-2; the match to TRBD1 covers 7 bases. Per the germline V gene, CDR1 is MNHNS and CDR2 is SASEGT. This CDR3 contains 13 residues. V gave up 6 bases and J gave up 7 bases; unmatched junction bases: 8. The CDR3 region is CASSSRQGSGYTF. CDR3 nucleotide sequence: TGTGCCAGCAGCTCCAGACAGGGTTCTGGCTACACCTTC.

The V and J genes are TRBV7-2 and TRBJ2-5; D is perhaps TRBD1 (6 bases). The CDR3 is 14 amino acids. Germline V CDR1 and CDR2: SGHTA, FQGNSA. The V and J ends lost 3 bases and 0 bases respectively, with 8 bases between them. CDR3 sequence (DNA): TGTGCCAGCAGCTTGGGACAATACCAAGAGACCCAGTACTTC. Encoded protein: CASSLGQYQETQYF.